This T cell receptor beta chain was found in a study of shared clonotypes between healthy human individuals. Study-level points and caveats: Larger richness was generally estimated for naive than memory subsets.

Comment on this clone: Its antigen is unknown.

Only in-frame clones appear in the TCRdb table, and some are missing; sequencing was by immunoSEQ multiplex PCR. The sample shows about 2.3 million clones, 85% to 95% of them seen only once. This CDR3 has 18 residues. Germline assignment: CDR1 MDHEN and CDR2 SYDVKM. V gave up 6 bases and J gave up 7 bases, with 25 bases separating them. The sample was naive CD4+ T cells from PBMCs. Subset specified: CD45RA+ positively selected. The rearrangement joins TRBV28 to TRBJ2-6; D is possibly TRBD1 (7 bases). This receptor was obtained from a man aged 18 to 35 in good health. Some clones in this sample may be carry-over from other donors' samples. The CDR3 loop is CASSGGGVAPTGANVLTF. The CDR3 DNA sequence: TGTGCCAGCAGCGGAGGGGGCGTTGCCCCGACGGGAGCCAACGTCCTGACTTTC.